This is a list of T cell receptor beta chains from one sample in a study of shared clonotypes between healthy human individuals. Repertoires were generated with immunoSEQ multiplex PCR, while TCRdb's copy carries only in-frame clones and drops some. Among millions of clones listed, roughly 91% were seen once. Input material: naive CD8+ T cells from PBMCs. These receptors were taken from a man aged 18 to 30 in good health. Some clones in this sample may be carry-over from other donors' samples. Both conserved end residues are part of each CDR3.

TRBV6-6,TRBJ1-1,CASIQGITEAFF
TRBV29-1,TRBJ2-3,CSHGPPLTDTQYF
TRBV29-1,TRBJ2-3,CSVGLLGGRGMVYTQYF
TRBV7-2,TRBJ2-5,CASSFSAIQETQYF
TRBV7-9,TRBJ2-7,CASRLGNEQYF
TRBV6-6,TRBJ2-7,CASSYSAPAYEQYF
TRBV4-3,TRBJ2-3,CASSQGRRGLTDTQYF
TRBV27,TRBJ2-7,CASSLLPGSEQYF
TRBV7-8,TRBJ2-1,CASSSNRFWADNEQFF
TRBV19,TRBJ2-3,CASSTRDSYTDTQYF
TRBV2,TRBJ2-2,CASSESADYRTNTGELFF
TRBV19,TRBJ2-2,CASTPLAVNTGELFF
TRBV28,TRBJ2-2,CASTIGTEDTGELFF
TRBV29-1,TRBJ2-1,CSVQPPGPTAGHNEQFF
TRBV15,TRBJ2-1,CATSREGGLPNEQFF
TRBV11-2,TRBJ2-1,CASSYRDRVTNEQFF
TRBV27,TRBJ2-7,CASSLERGTLYEQYF
TRBV25-1,TRBJ2-1,CASSGTDNSYNEQFF
TRBV30,TRBJ1-4,CAWSVASVRWAGEKLFF
TRBV5-6,TRBJ2-5,CASSGTGGIWETQYF
TRBV7-9,TRBJ1-1,CASSSRSRWNTEAFF
TRBV28,TRBJ2-7,CASSPLPINRDEQYF
TRBV7-6,TRBJ2-3,CASSLLLAAFTDTQYF
TRBV27,TRBJ1-5,CASSLQGSGQPQHF
TRBV5-4,TRBJ2-1,CASSLLLPNVDEQFF
TRBV6-5,TRBJ1-1,CASSIVPDTEAFF
TRBV12-5,TRBJ1-1,CASGFTPTGDEAFF
TRBV19,TRBJ1-2,CASSIGMQKLYGYTF
TRBV7-9,TRBJ1-2,CASSLESGVVYGYTF
TRBV28,TRBJ2-7,CASSFSLTEQYF
TRBV15,TRBJ2-1,CATSEGRSYNEQFF
TRBV7-9,TRBJ1-2,CASSSVVLTYGYTF
TRBV7-9,TRBJ2-7,CASSPYSTGAVSYEQYF
TRBV27,TRBJ2-1,CASSSRSAPAYNEQFF
TRBV5-1,TRBJ2-1,CASSLVVPRRRSSYNEQFF
TRBV4-2,TRBJ2-1,CASSLGGGIYNEQFF
TRBV6-6,TRBJ1-4,CASIPGLRFAEKLFF
TRBV27,TRBJ1-5,CASSLQANQPQHF
TRBV29-1,TRBJ1-1,CSVDEAFF
TRBV5-5,TRBJ2-5,CASSSGPAGETQYF